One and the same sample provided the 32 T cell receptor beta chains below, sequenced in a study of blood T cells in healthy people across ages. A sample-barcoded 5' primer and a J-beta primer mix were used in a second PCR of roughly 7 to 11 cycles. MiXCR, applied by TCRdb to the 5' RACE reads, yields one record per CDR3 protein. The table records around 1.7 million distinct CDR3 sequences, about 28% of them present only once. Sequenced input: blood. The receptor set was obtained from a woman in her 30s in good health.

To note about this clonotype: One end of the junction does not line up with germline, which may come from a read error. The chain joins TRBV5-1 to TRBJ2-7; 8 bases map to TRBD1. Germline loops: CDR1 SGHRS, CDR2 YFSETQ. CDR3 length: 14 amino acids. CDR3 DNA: TGCACCAGCAGCTCCCGGACAGGGACCTACGAGCAGTACTTC. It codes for CTSSSRTGTYEQYF. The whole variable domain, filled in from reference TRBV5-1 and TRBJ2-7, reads KAGVTQTPRYLIKTRGQQVTLSCSPISGHRSVSWYQQTPGQGLQFLFEYFSETQRNKGNFPGRFSGRQFSNSRSEMNVSTLELGDSALYLCTSSSRTGTYEQYFGPGTRLTVT.

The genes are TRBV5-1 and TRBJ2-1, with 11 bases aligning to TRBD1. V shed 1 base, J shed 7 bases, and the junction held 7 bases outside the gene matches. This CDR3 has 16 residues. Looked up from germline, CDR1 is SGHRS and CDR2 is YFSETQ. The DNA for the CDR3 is TGCGCCAGCAGCTTGTACGGACAGGGGGCGCGGAATGAGCAGTTCTTC. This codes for CASSLYGQGARNEQFF.

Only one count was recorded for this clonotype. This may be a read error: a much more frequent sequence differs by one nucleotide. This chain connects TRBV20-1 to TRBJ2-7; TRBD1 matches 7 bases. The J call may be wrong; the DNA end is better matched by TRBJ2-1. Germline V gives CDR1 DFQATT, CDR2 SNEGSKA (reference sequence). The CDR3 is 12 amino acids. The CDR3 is CSAQGVSDEQFF. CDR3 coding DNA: TGCAGTGCGCAGGGGGTAAGCGATGAGCAGTTCTTC.

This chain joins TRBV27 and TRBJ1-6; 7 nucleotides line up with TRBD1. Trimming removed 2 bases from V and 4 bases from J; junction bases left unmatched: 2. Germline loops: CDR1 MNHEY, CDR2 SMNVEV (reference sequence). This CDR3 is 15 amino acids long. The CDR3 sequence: CASSLGRGYNSPLHF. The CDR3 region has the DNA TGTGCCAGCAGTTTAGGCAGGGGGTATAATTCACCCCTCCACTTT.

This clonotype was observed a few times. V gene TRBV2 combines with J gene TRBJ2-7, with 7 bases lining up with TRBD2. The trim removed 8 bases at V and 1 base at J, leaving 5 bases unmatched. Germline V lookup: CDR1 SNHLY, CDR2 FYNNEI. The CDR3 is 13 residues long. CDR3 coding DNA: TGTGCCAGCTGTAGCGGGCAGTCCTACGAGCAGTACTTC. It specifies CASCSGQSYEQYF. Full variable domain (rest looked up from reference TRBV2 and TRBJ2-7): EPEVTQTPSHQVTQMGQEVILRCVPISNHLYFYWYRQILGQKVEFLVSFYNNEISEKSEIFDDQFSVERPDGSNFTLKIRSTKLEDSAMYFCASCSGQSYEQYFGPGTRLTVT.

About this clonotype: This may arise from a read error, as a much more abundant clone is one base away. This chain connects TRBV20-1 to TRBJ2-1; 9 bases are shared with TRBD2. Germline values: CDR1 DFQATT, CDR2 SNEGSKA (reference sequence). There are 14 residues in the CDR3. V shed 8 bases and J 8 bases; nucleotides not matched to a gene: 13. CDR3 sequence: CSTVLAGVRDEQFF. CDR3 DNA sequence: TGCAGTACTGTCTTAGCGGGAGTTAGGGATGAGCAGTTCTTC.

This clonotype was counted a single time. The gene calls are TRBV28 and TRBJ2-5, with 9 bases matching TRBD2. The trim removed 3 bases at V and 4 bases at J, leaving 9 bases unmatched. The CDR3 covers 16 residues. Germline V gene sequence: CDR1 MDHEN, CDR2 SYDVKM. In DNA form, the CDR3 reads TGTGCCAGCAGTTTTGGCGGGAGGGCGAGAAGAGAGACCCAGTACTTC. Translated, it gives CASSFGGRARRETQYF.

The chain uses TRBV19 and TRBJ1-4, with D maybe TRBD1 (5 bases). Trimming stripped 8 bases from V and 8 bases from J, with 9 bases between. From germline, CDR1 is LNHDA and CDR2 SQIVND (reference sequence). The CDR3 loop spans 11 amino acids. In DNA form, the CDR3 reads TGTGCCAGTCAGGGAGGGGAAAAACTGTTTTTT. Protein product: CASQGGEKLFF.

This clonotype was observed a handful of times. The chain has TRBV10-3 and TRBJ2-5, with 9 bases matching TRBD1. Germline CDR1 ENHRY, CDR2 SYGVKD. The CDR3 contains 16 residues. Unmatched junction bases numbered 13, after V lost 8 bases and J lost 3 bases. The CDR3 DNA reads TGTGCCATCGGGGGACAGGGTGAATATTTAGAAGAGACCCAGTACTTC. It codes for CAIGGQGEYLEETQYF.

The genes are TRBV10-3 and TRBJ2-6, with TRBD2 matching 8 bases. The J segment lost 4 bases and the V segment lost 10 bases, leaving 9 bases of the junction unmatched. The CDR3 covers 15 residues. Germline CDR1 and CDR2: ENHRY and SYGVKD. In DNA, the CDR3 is TGTGCCAACCGGGAGGGTGGATCCGGGGCCAACGTCCTGACTTTC. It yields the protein CANREGGSGANVLTF.

CDR3 sequence reads: CASSRDSGFGNEQFF. DNA for the CDR3: TGTGCCAGCAGTAGAGATAGCGGGTTTGGGAATGAGCAGTTCTTC. The V gene is TRBV6-4, the J gene TRBJ2-1; TRBD2 agrees at 7 bases. V trimming: 5 bases; J trimming: 7 bases; junction bases outside the gene matches: 11. CDR3 length equals 15 residues. Germline V lookup: CDR1 MRHNA, CDR2 SNTAGT.

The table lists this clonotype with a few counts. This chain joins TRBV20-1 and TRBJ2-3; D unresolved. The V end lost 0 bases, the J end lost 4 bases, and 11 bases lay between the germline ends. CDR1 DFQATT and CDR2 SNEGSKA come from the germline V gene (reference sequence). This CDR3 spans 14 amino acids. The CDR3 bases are TGCAGTGCTAGAGATCTGAGGATGGCAGATACGCAGTATTTT. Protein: CSARDLRMADTQYF.

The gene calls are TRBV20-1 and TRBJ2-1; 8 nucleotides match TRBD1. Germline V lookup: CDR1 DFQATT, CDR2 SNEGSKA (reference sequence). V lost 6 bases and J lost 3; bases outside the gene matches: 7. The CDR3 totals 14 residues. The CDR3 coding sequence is TGCAGTGCCAGACAGGGGAACCACTACAATGAGCAGTTCTTC. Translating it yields CSARQGNHYNEQFF.

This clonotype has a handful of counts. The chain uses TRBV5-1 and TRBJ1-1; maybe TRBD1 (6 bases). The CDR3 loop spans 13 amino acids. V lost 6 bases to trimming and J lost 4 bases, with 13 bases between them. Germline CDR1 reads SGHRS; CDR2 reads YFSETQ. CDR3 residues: CASNPGVGTEAFF. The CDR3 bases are TGCGCCAGCAATCCAGGGGTGGGCACTGAAGCTTTCTTT.

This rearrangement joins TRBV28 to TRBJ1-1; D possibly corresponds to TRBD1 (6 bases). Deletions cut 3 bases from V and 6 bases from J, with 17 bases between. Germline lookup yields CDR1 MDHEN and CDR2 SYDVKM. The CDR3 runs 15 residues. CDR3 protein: CASSFWGRGFPEAFF. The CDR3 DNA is TGTGCCAGCAGTTTTTGGGGGAGGGGGTTCCCTGAAGCTTTCTTT.

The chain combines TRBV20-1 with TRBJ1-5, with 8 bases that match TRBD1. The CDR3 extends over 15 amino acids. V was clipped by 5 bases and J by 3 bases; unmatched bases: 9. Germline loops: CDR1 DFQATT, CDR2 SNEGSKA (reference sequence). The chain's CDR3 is CSAYSGTGSNQPQHF. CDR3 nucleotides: TGCAGTGCTTACTCCGGGACAGGTTCCAATCAGCCCCAGCATTTT.

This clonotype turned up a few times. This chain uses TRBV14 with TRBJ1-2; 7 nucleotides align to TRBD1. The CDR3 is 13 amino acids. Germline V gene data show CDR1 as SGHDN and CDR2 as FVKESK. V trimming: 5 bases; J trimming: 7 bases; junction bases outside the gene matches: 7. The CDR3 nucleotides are TGTGCCAGCAGCGGGCGGACAGGACTTGGCTACACCTTC. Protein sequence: CASSGRTGLGYTF.

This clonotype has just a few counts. The CDR3 DNA reads as TGTGCCAGCCGAGGGGGGGGAGGGGTCTACAATGAGCAGTTCTTC. It is translated as CASRGGGGVYNEQFF. The chain employs TRBV3-1 and TRBJ2-1, with D perhaps TRBD2 (7 bases). The V gene's germline CDR1 is LGHDT and CDR2 YNNKEL (reference sequence). Trimming removed 8 bases at V and 3 bases at J, with 17 bases between. This CDR3 is built from 15 residues.

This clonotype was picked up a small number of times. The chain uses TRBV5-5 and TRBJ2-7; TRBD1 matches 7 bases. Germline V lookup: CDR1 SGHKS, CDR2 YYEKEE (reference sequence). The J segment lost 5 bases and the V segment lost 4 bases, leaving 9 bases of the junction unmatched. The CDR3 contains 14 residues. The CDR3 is CASSMTGTSHEQYF. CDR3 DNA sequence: TGTGCCAGCAGCATGACAGGGACAAGCCACGAGCAGTACTTC.

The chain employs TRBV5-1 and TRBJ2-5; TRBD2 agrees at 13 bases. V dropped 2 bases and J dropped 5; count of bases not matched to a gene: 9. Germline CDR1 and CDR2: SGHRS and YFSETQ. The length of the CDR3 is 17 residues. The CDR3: CASSFLPGTSGVETQYF. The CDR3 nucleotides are TGCGCCAGCAGCTTCTTACCCGGGACTAGCGGGGTGGAGACCCAGTACTTC. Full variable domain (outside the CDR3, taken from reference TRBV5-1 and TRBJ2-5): KAGVTQTPRYLIKTRGQQVTLSCSPISGHRSVSWYQQTPGQGLQFLFEYFSETQRNKGNFPGRFSGRQFSNSRSEMNVSTLELGDSALYLCASSFLPGTSGVETQYFGPGTRLLVL.

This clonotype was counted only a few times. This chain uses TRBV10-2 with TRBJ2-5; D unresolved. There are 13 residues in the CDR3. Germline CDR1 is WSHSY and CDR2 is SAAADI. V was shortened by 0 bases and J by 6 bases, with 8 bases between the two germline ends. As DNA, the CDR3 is TGCGCCAGCAGTGAGTCGAACTGGCAGACCCAGTACTTC. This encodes CASSESNWQTQYF.

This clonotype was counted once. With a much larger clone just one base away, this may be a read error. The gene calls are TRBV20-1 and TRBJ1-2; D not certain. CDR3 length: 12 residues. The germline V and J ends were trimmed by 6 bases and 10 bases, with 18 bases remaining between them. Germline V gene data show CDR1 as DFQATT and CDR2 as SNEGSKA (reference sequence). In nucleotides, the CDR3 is TGCAGTGCAGAGGTCAGGCAAGGAGACTACACCTTC. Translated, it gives CSAEVRQGDYTF.

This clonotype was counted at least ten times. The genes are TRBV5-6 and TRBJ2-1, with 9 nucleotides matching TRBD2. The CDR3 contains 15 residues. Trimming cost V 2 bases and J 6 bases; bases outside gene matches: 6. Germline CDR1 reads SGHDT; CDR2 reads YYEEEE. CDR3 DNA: TGTGCCAGCAGCTTTGAGGCTAGCGGGGTCAATGAGCAGTTCTTC. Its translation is CASSFEASGVNEQFF.

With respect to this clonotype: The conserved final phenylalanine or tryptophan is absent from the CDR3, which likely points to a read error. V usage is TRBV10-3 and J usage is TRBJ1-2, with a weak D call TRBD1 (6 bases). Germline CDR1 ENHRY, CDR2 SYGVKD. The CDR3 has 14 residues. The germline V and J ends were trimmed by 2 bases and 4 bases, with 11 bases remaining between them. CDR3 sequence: CAISEEGVSYGYTL. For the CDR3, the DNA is TGTGCCATCAGTGAGGAGGGGGTGAGCTATGGCTACACCCTC.

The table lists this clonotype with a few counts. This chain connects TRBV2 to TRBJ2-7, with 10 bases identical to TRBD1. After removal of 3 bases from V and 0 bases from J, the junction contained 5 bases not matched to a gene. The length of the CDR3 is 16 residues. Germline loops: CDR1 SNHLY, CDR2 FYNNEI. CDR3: CASSDEGQGNSYEQYF. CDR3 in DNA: TGTGCCAGCAGTGATGAGGGACAGGGGAACTCCTACGAGCAGTACTTC.

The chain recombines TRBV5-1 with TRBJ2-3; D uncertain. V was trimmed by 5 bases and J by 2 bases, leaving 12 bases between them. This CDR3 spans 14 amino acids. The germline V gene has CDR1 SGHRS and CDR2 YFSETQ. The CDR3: CASRSSPFTDTQYF. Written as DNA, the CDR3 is TGCGCCAGCAGGTCTAGTCCCTTCACAGATACGCAGTATTTT.

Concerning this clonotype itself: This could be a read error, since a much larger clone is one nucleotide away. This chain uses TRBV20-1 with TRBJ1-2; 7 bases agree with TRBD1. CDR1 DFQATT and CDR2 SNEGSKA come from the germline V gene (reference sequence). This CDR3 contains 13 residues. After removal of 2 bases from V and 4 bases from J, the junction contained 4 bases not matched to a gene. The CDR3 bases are TGCAGTGCTAGACGACAGGGCGGCTATGGCTACACCTTC. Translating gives CSARRQGGYGYTF.

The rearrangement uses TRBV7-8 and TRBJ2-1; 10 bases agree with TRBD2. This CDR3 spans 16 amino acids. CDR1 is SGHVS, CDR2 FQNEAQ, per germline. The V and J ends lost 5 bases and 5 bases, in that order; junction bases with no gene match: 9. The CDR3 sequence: CASSLPLAGVHNEQFF. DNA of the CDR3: TGTGCCAGCAGCCTACCGCTAGCGGGAGTCCACAATGAGCAGTTCTTC.

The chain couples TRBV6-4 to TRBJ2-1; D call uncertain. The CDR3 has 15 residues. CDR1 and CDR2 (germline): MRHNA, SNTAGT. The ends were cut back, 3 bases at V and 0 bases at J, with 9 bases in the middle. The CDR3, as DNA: TGTGCCAGCAGTGAGGATTCCGGCTCCTACAATGAGCAGTTCTTC. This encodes CASSEDSGSYNEQFF.

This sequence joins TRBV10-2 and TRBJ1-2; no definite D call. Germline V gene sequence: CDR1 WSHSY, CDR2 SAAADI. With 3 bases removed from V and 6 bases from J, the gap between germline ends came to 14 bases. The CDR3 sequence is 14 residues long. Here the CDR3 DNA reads TGCGCCAGCAGTGAATGGACCACGATTGATGGCTACACCTTC. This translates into CASSEWTTIDGYTF.

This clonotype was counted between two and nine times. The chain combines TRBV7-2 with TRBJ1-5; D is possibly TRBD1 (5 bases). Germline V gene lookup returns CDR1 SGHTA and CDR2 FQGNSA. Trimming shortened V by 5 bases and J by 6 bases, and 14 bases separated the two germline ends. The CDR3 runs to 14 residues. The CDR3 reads CASSTPGRSQPQHF. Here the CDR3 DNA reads TGTGCCAGCAGCACACCGGGACGGAGTCAGCCCCAGCATTTT.

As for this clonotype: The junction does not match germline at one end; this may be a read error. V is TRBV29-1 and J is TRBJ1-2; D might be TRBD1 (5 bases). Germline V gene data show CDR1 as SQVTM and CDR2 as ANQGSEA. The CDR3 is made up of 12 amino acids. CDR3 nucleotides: TGCAGCGTGAGCAGGGTTCACTATGGCCACACCTTC. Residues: CSVSRVHYGHTF.